This T cell receptor beta chain was sequenced during a study of CD8 T cells in ankylosing spondylitis. General study points: Clones that were linked to disease were CD8+ and were relatively rare in peripheral blood. Seemingly characteristic of ankylosing spondylitis blood was a TCR beta motif consisting of several highly homologous variants.

TCR beta libraries were made by quantitative 5'-RACE with molecular barcodes. One entry per CDR3 protein results from TCRdb running MiXCR on the 5' RACE reads. The sample carries 37,000 or so distinct CDR3 sequences, 15% to 20% recorded once. This clonotype was observed a handful of times. Its target is unknown. The CDR3 sequence is 17 residues long. V lost 5 bases to trimming and J lost 0 bases, with 17 bases between them. The receptor was isolated from a male donor with ankylosing spondylitis or in good health (not recorded which). This sequence joins TRBV12-3 or TRBV12-4 and TRBJ2-4; a weak D match, TRBD2 (5 bases). Input material: blood. The CDR3 region is CASSPSSQFLAKNIQYF. The CDR3 DNA sequence: TGTGCCAGCAGTCCTAGCTCCCAGTTTTTAGCCAAAAACATTCAGTACTTC.